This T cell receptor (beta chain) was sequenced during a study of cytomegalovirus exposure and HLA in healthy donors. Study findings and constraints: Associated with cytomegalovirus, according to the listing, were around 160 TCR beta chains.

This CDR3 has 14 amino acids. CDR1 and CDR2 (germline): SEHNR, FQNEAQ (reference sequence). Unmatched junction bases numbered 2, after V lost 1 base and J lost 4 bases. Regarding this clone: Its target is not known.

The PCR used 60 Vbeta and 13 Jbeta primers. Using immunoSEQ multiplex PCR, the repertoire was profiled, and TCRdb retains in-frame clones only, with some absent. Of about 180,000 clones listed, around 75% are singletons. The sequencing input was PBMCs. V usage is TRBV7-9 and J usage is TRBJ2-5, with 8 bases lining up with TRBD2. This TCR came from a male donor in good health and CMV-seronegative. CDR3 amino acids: CASSLGLAGETQYF. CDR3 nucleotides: TGTGCCAGCAGCTTAGGTCTAGCGGGAGAGACCCAGTACTTC.